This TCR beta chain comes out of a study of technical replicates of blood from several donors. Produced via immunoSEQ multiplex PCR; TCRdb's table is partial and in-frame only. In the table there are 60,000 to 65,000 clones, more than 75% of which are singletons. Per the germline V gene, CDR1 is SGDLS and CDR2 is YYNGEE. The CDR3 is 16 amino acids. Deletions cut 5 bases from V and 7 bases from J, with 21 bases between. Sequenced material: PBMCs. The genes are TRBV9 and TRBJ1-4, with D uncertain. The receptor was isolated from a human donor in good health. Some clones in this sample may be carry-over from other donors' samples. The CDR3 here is CASSPYRGVLGEKLFF. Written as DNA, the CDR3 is TGTGCCAGCAGTCCCTATCGAGGAGTTCTGGGTGAAAAACTGTTTTTT.